This T cell receptor beta chain was identified in a study of OX40 agonist ivuxolimab in advanced cancers. Turning to the study itself: Those treated in dose escalation had hepatocellular carcinoma, melanoma, renal cell cancer or head and neck cancer. Cohort: approximately 83% men, mean age approximately 60, aged about 23 to 79. Two cutaneous melanoma patients and one hepatocellular carcinoma patient, three in all, had partial responses.

Only in-frame clones appear in the TCRdb table, and some are missing; sequencing was by immunoSEQ multiplex PCR. The sample lists approximately 130,000 clones; 93% were seen once. Germline-derived CDR1 and CDR2 are KGHSH and LQKENI. With V trimmed by 3 bases and J by 6 bases, 4 bases remained unmatched. This CDR3 is built from 14 residues. Patients were ruled out by autoimmune disease history or systemic immunosuppression. This specimen consisted of CD4+ or CD8+ T cells sorted from blood, obtained in a trial of the OX40 agonist ivuxolimab. This receptor was identified in an adult with an advanced solid tumor such as melanoma, head and neck, liver or kidney cancer. The gene calls are TRBV18 and TRBJ1-5; 8 nucleotides agree with TRBD1. Here the CDR3 DNA reads TGTGCCAGCTCACCGGTTCAGGGGGCTCAGCCCCAGCATTTT. Amino acids: CASSPVQGAQPQHF.